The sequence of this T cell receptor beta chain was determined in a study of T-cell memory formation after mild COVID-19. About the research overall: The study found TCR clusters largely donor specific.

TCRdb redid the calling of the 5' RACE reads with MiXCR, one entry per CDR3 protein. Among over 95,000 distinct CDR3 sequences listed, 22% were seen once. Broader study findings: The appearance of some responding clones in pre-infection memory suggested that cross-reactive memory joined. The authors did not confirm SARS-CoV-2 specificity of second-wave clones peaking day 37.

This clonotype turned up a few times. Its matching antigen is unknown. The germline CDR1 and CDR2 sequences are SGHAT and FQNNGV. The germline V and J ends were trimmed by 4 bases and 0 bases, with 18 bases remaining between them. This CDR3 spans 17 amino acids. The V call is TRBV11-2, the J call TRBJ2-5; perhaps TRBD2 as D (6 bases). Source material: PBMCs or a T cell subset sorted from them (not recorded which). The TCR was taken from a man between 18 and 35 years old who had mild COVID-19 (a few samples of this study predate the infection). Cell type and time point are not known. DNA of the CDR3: TGTGCCAGCAGCTCCCCGGACGGGAGCGGATACCAAGAGACCCAGTACTTC. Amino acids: CASSSPDGSGYQETQYF.